This section outlines one TCR beta chain sequence together with its context. Its target is not known. The data are from a study of shared clonotypes between healthy human individuals. General observations from the study: Donors were few, which limited the genetic and exposure-history diversity represented.

Germline V gives CDR1 SGHNT, CDR2 YYREEE (reference sequence). The length of the CDR3 is 14 residues. V was trimmed by 4 bases and J by 6 bases, leaving 16 bases between them. TCRdb's copy holds only in-frame clones and misses some; the assay was immunoSEQ multiplex PCR. In the table there are some 500,000 clones, roughly 95% of which are singletons. Sequencing was performed on naive CD4+ T cells sorted from blood. The subset denotes: CD45RA+ positively selected. The sequence derives from a woman aged 25-40 years in good health. V is TRBV5-4 and J is TRBJ2-5, with D possibly TRBD1 on 6 matching bases. The CDR3: CASSLSDSRKTQYF. The CDR3 DNA is TGTGCCAGCAGCCTCTCGGACAGCCGAAAGACCCAGTACTTC.